The present T cell receptor (beta chain) was sequenced within a study of T cells expressing NK-cell markers. Germline loops: CDR1 SGHRS, CDR2 YFSETQ. The CDR3 spans 15 residues. TCRdb processed the 5' RACE reads again and assigns one entry to each CDR3 protein, with no DNA. Recorded for this sample: some 280,000 distinct CDR3 sequences. The sample consisted of blood T cells: a sorted CD56 or NKG2C T cell subset, CD4+ or CD8+ T cells, or bulk PBMC T cells (not recorded which). The chain links TRBV5-1 to TRBJ2-4; TCRdb outputs TRBD1, but without DNA this stays unchecked. The clonotype originates from a man between 18 and 29 years old in good health. The chain's CDR3 is CASSSVGTSKNIQYF.